This T cell receptor beta chain was captured by sequencing in a study of OX40 agonist ivuxolimab in advanced cancers. This clone was recorded a few times. The method was immunoSEQ multiplex PCR; TCRdb's version includes in-frame clones alone and lacks a portion of them. The sample lists some 73,000 clones, 86% occurring once. This TCR derives from an adult with an advanced solid tumor such as melanoma, head and neck, liver or kidney cancer. Sequencing used CD4+ or CD8+ T cells sorted from blood, obtained in a trial of the OX40 agonist ivuxolimab.

The CDR3 spells CASRDRDRGFSGANVLTF. The CDR3 nucleotides are TGCGCCAGCAGGGATAGGGACAGGGGGTTCTCTGGGGCCAACGTCCTGACTTTC. The chain has TRBV5-1 and TRBJ2-6, with TRBD1 matching over 11 bases. Germline V lookup: CDR1 SGHRS, CDR2 YFSETQ. This CDR3 spans 18 amino acids. Trimming at V came to 5 bases and at J to 0 bases, leaving 7 bases not matched to a gene.